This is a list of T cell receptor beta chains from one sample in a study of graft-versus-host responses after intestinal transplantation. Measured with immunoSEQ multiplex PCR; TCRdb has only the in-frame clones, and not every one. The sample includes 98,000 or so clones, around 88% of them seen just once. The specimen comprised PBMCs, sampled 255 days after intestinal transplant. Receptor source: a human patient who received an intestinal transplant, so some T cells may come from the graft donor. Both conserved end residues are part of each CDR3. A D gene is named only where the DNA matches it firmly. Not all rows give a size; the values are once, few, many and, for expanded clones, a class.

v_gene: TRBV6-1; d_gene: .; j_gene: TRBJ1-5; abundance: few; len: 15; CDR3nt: TGTGCCAGCAGTGAAGCCCCAGGGGTAGGTCAGCCCCAGCATTTT; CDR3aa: CASSEAPGVGQPQHF
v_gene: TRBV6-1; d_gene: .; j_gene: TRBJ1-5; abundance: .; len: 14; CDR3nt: TGTGCCAGCAGGAGGGACTTTAGCAATCAGCCCCAGCATTTT; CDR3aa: CASRRDFSNQPQHF
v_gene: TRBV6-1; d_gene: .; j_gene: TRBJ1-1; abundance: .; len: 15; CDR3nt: TGTGCCAGCAGTGAAGTGGCAGTATTGAACACTGAAGCCTTCTTT; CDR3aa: CASSEVAVLNTEAFF
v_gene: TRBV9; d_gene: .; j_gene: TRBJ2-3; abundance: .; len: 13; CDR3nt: TGTGCCAGCGGAGGAGTAGCGCGAGATACGCAGTATTTT; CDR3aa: CASGGVARDTQYF
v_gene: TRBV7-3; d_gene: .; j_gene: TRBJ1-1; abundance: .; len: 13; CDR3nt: TGTGCCAGCAGCTCTTCTCCGAACACTGAAGCTTTCTTT; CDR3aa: CASSSSPNTEAFF
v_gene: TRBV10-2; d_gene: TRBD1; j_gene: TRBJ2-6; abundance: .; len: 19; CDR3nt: TGCGCCAGCAGTGGTTTTCCCGGGACAGGGGGCTCTGGGGCCAACGTCCTGACTTTC; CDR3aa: CASSGFPGTGGSGANVLTF
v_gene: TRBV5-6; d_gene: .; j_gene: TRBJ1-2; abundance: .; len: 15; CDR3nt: TGTGCCAGCAGCTTAGAAACAGGGCTCTTTTATGGCTACACCTTC; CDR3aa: CASSLETGLFYGYTF
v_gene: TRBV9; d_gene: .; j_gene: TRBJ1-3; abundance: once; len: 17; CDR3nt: TGTGCCAGCAGCGTAGAATTTGACAGAACCTCTGGAAACACCATATATTTT; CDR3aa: CASSVEFDRTSGNTIYF
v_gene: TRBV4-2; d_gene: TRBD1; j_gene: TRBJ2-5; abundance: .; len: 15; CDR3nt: TGTGCCAGCAGCCAACCAGGGGGTAACCAAGAGACCCAGTACTTC; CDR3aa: CASSQPGGNQETQYF
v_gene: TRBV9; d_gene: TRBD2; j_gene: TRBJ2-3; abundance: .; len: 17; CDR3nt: TGTGCCAGCAGCGTGATACCCTTGGCGGGGGGGCTAGATACGCAGTATTTT; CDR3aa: CASSVIPLAGGLDTQYF
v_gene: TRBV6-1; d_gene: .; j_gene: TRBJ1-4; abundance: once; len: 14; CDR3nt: TGTGCCAGCAGTGAAAGGTGGACTAATGAAAAACTGTTTTTT; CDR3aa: CASSERWTNEKLFF
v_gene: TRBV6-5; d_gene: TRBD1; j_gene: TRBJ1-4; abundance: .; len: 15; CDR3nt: TGTGCCAGCAGGACCACAGGGGCCTCGGGGGAAAAACTGTTTTTT; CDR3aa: CASRTTGASGEKLFF
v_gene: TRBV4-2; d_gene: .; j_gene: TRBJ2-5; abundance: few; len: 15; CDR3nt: TGTGCCAGCAGCCAACAGGACGGGATCCAAGAGACCCAGTACTTC; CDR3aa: CASSQQDGIQETQYF
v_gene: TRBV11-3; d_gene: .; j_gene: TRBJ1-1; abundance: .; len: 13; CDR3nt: TGTGCCAGCAGCTTGAGACAGAACACTGAAGCTTTCTTT; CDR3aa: CASSLRQNTEAFF
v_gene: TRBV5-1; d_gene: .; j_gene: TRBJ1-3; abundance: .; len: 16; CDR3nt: TGCGCCAGCAGCTTGGGTCAAGACAGCTCTGGAAACACCATATATTTT; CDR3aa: CASSLGQDSSGNTIYF
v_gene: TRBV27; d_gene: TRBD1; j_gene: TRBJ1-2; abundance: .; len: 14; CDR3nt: TGTGCCAGCAGTCAGGGACAGGTCCCCTATGGCTACACCTTC; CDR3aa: CASSQGQVPYGYTF
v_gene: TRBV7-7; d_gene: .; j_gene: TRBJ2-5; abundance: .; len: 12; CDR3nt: TGTGCTAGCAGCTCCCTACCCGGGACCCAGTACTTC; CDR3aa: CASSSLPGTQYF
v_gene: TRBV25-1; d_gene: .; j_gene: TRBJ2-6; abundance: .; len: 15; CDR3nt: TGTGCCAGCAGTAGTCAGACCTCTGGGGCCAACGTCCTGACTTTC; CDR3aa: CASSSQTSGANVLTF
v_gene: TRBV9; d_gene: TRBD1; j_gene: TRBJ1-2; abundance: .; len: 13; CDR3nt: TGTGCCAGCAGCATCGGGACAGACTATGGCTACACCTTC; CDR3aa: CASSIGTDYGYTF
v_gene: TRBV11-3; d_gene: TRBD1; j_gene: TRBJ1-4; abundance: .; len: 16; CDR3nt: TGTGCCAGCAGCTCCATGTTATGTGGGACAGGGGAAAAACTGTTTTTT; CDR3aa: CASSSMLCGTGEKLFF
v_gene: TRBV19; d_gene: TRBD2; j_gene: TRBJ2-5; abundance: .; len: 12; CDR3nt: TGTGCCAGTAGTCAACTAGCGGGGGCCCAGTACTTC; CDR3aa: CASSQLAGAQYF
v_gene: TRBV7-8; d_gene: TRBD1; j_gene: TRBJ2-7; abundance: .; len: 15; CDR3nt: TGTGCCAGCAGCCCCCGGACAGGGGGTACCTACGAGCAGTACTTC; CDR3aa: CASSPRTGGTYEQYF
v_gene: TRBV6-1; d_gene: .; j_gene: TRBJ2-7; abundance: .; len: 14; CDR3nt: TGTGCCAGCACCCCTATCGGGTCCGGATACGAGCAGTACTTC; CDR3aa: CASTPIGSGYEQYF
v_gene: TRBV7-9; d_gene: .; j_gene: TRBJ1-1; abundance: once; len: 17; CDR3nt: TGTGCCAGCAGCTCCTCGACTGGCGGGGAATTGGGCACTGAAGCTTTCTTT; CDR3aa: CASSSSTGGELGTEAFF
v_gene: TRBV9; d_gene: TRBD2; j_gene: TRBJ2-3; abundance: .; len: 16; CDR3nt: TGTGCCAGCAGCGGACCGGGACTAGCGGGGACAGATACGCAGTATTTT; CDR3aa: CASSGPGLAGTDTQYF
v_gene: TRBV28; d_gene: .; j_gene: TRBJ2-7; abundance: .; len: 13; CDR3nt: TGTGCCAGCAGCCTCGGACGTCCGGGAGAGCAGTACTTC; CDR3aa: CASSLGRPGEQYF
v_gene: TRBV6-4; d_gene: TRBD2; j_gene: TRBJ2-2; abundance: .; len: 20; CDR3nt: TGTGCCAGCAGGACCAGACCTCCGGGACTAGGGATAGCGAACACCGGGGAGCTGTTTTTT; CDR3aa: CASRTRPPGLGIANTGELFF
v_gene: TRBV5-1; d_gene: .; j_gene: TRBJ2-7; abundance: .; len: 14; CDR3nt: TGCGCCAGCAGTATAACAGGGAGCTCCTACGAGCAGTACTTC; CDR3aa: CASSITGSSYEQYF
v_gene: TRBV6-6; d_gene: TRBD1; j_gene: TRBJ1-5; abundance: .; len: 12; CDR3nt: TGTGCCAGCAGTCTCCGGGACAGGGAGGAGCATTTT; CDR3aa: CASSLRDREEHF
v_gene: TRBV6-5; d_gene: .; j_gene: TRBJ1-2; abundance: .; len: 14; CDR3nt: TGTGCCAGCAGTTACGCTGCAGGGGAGGGCGGCTACACCTTC; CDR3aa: CASSYAAGEGGYTF
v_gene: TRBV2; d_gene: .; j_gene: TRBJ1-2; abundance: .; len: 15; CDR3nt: TGTGCCAGCAGTGACGAATTCGGGACATCGGATGGCTACACCTTC; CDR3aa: CASSDEFGTSDGYTF
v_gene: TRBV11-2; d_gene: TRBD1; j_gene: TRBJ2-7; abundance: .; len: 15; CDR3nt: TGTGCCAGCAGCTCAAGACAGGGGAGTCTCTACGAGCAGTACTTC; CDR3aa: CASSSRQGSLYEQYF
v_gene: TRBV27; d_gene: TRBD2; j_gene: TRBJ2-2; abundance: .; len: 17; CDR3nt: TGTGCCAGCAGTTTATTCCTAGCGGGGGGGCGTGGCGGGGAGCTGTTTTTT; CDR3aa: CASSLFLAGGRGGELFF
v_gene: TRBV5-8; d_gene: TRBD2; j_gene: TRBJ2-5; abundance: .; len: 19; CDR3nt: TGTGCCAGCAGCTTTGGTTGGCTAGCGGGAGGGTCTGGCCAAGAGACCCAGTACTTC; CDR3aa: CASSFGWLAGGSGQETQYF
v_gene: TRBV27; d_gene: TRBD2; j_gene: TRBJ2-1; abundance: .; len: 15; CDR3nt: TGTGCCAGCAGTCCGGGGACTAGCGGGGCCAATGAGCAGTTCTTC; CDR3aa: CASSPGTSGANEQFF
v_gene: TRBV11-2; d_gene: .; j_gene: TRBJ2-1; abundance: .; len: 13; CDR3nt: TGTGCCAGCAGCTACCTAGCGTTGGGTGAGCAGTTCTTC; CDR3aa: CASSYLALGEQFF
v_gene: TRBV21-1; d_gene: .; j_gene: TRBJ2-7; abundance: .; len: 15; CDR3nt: TGTGCCAGCAGCAATACGGGCAGGAACCGCTACGAGCAGTACTTC; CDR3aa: CASSNTGRNRYEQYF
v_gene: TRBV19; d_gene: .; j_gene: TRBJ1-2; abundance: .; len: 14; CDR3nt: TGTGCCAGTACTACGGTGGGGGGCCTCTGGGGCTACACCTTC; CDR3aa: CASTTVGGLWGYTF
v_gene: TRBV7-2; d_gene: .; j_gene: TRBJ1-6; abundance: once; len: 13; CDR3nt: TGTGCTGGCGGGTTGATGATGGATTCACCCCTCCACTTT; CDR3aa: CAGGLMMDSPLHF
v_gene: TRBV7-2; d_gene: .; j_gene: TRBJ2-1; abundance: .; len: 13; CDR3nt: TGTGCCAGCAGCTTATGGGACTACAATGAGCAGTTCTTC; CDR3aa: CASSLWDYNEQFF
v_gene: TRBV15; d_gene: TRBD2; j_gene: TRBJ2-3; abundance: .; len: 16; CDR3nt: TGTGCCACCAGCATTGGACTAGCGGGCTTCACAGATACGCAGTATTTT; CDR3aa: CATSIGLAGFTDTQYF
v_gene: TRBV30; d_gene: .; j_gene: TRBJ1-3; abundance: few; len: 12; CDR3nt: TGTGCCGGTTCGACGGCTGGAAACACCATATATTTT; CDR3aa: CAGSTAGNTIYF
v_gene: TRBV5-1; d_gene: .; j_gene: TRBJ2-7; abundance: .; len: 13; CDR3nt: TGCGCCAGCTCAGGGGCGGTAGAGTACGAGCAGTACTTC; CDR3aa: CASSGAVEYEQYF
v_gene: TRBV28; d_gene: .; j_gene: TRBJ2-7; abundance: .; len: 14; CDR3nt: TGTGCCAGCAGCCGAACCCCTTGGGGCTACGAGCAGTACTTC; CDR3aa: CASSRTPWGYEQYF
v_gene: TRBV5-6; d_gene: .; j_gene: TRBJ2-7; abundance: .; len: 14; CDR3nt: TGTGCCAGCAGCTTGGGGACGGAAACCTACGAGCAGTACTTC; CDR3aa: CASSLGTETYEQYF
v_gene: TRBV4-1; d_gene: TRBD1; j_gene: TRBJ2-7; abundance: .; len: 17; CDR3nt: TGCGCCAGCAGCCCCCAACCAGGACAGGGGGCTTCCTACGAGCAGTACTTC; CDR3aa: CASSPQPGQGASYEQYF
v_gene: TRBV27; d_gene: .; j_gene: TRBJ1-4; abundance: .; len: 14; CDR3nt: TGTGCCAGCACCCCGACAAGGTCTAATGAAAAACTGTTTTTT; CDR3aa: CASTPTRSNEKLFF
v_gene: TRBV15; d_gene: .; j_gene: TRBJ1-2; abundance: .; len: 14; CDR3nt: TGTGCCACCAGCAGAGAGTGGGGTAGAGATGGCTACACCTTC; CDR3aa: CATSREWGRDGYTF
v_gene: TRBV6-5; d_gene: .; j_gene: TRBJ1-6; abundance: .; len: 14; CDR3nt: TGTGCCAGCAGTTACGGTCGGGATAATTCACCCCTCCACTTT; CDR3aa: CASSYGRDNSPLHF
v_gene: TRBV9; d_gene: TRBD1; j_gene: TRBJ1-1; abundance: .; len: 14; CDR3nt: TGTGCCAGCAGCCGAGGGGGCCGGAACACTGAAGCTTTCTTT; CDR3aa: CASSRGGRNTEAFF
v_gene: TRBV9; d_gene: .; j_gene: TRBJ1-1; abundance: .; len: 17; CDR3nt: TGTGCCAGCAGCGGCACTCCCTCGGGACGGGTCCACACTGAAGCTTTCTTT; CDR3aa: CASSGTPSGRVHTEAFF